This paragraph reports one T cell receptor beta chain. No antigen is known for it. TCRdb's copy holds only in-frame clones and misses some; the assay was immunoSEQ multiplex PCR. The sample holds tens of thousands of clones; about nine tenths are singletons and the top ten take around 20%. Germline lookup yields CDR1 SGHNT and CDR2 YYREEE (reference sequence). The CDR3 extends over 15 amino acids. The V end lost 5 bases, the J end lost 0 bases, and 14 bases lay between the germline ends. Relapse was seen in all patients after autologous stem cell transplantation, and brentuximab vedotin exposure was variable. The data originate from a study of PD-1 blockade in classical Hodgkin lymphoma. Study as a whole: Nivolumab dosed at 3 mg/kg went to patients intravenously every 2 weeks.

Broader study findings: TCR diversity at baseline was reported to be reduced in newly diagnosed patients relative to healthy donors. Whoever responded completely had baseline diversity much like that seen in newly diagnosed patients. Patients were excluded if nivolumab began under 1 year after ASCT (the autologous transplant).

This material consisted of peripheral blood mononuclear cells (PBMCs), taken at baseline. The clonotype was recovered from a human donor with classical Hodgkin lymphoma. J is TRBJ1-1 and V is TRBV5-4; D is unresolved. CDR3 sequence reads: CASSTRHLMNTEAFF. The DNA of the CDR3 is TGTGCCAGCAGTACCAGACACCTCATGAACACTGAAGCTTTCTTT.